This TCR beta chain was sequenced during a study of blood T cell repertoires in COVID-19. Study overall: Samples representing acute and convalescent COVID-19 were sourced from the United States, Italy and Spain.

The CDR3 extends over 15 amino acids. V shed 1 base and J 3 bases; nucleotides not matched to a gene: 6. Per the germline V gene, CDR1 is SGHDN and CDR2 is FVKESK. Assay: immunoSEQ multiplex PCR; the TCRdb copy retains only in-frame clones and omits some. The table shows 150,000 to 200,000 clones, with over 80% occurring only once. The rearrangement uses TRBV14 and TRBJ2-7; 7 nucleotides line up with TRBD2. Source material: peripheral blood. The sequence was collected from a man in his 70s who had recovered from COVID-19. In DNA, the CDR3 is TGTGCCAGCAGCCAAGGAACTAGCGATTTCTACGAGCAGTACTTC. This sequence encodes CASSQGTSDFYEQYF.